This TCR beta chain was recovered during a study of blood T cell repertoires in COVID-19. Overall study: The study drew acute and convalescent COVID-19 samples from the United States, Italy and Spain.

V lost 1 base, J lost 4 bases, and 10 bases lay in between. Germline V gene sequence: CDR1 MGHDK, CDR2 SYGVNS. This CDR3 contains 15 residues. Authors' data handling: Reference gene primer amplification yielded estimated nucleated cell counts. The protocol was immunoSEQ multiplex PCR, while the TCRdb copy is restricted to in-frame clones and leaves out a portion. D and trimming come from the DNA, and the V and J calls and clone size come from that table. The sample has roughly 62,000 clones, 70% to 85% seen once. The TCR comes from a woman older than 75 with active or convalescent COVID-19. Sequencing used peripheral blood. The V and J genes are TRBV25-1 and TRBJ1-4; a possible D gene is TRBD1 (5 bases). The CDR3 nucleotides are TGTGCCAGCAGTGAATTGCGGGGGTTTAATGAAAAACTGTTTTTT. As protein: CASSELRGFNEKLFF.